The T cell receptor beta chain described here comes from a study of chemoradiotherapy in HPV16-positive cancers. Remarks on this clone: The antigen remains undetermined.

Measured with immunoSEQ multiplex PCR; TCRdb has only the in-frame clones, and not every one. The table has approximately 4,200 clones, 84% seen once. Broader study findings: For HPV16-positive patients, expanding HPV-responsive T cells associated with longer recurrence-free survival. HPV-specific T cells were functionally defined from only a couple of HPV16-positive patients. Non-HPV-specific T cells did not expand in tumors during treatment, whereas candidate HPV-specific clones and E7-related motifs did.

Samples were taken several times over chemoradiotherapy. With 1 base clipped from V and 7 bases from J, the junction kept 7 bases outside the gene matches. Per the germline V gene, CDR1 is LNHDA and CDR2 is SQIVND (reference sequence). The CDR3 covers 15 residues. The starting material was tumor tissue, obtained from a patient who underwent chemoradiotherapy. The receptor was derived from a human donor with HPV-associated anogenital cancer. The chain links TRBV19 to TRBJ1-5; TRBD1 agrees at 7 bases. The CDR3 loop reads CASSIGQGLHQPQHF. The DNA of the CDR3 is TGTGCCAGTAGTATAGGACAGGGATTACACCAGCCCCAGCATTTT.